The clone carrying this T cell receptor beta chain was picked up many times. Its antigen is unknown. The data originate from a study of breast tumors, draining lymph nodes, adjacent tissues. General study points: Compared with basal-like, luminal-like tumors shared significantly more repertoire with nontumor tissue.

Axillary draining lymph nodes of breast cancer patients supplied the node samples. Each CDR3 protein is one row after TCRdb ran MiXCR on the multiplex PCR reads. The table records around 290,000 distinct CDR3 sequences, 30% of them present only once. The CDR3 length is 17 residues. Germline V lookup: CDR1 SGHRS, CDR2 YFSETQ. V was clipped by 0 bases and J by 9 bases; unmatched bases: 12. The chain joins TRBV5-1 to TRBJ2-1; 10 nucleotides line up with TRBD2. The source is a female donor with breast cancer. Some clones in this sample may be carry-over from other donors' samples. The specimen sequenced was axillary lymph node tissue. Here the CDR3 DNA reads TGCGCCAGCAGCTTGGTTATAGCGGGAGGCACTGTCGGTGAGCAGTTCTTC. Translation: CASSLVIAGGTVGEQFF.